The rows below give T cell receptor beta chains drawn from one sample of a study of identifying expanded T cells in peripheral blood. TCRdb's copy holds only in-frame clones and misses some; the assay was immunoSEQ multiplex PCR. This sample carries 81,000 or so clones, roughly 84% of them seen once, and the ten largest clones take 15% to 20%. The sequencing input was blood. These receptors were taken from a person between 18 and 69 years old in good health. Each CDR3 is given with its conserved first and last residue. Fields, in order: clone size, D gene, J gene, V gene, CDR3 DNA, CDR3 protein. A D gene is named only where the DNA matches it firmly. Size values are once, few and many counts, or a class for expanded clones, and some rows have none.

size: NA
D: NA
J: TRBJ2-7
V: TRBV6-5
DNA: TGTGCTAGTAGGGTCACAAGTGCCTACGAGCAGTACTTC
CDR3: CASRVTSAYEQYF

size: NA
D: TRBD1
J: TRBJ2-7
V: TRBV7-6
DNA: TGTGCCAGCAGCTTAGCGACAGGGTACGAGCAGTACTTC
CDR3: CASSLATGYEQYF

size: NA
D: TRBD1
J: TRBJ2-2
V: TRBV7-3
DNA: TGTGCCAGCAGCTTATCCGGACAGGGCACCGGGGAGCTGTTTTTT
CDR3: CASSLSGQGTGELFF

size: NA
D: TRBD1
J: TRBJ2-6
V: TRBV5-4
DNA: TGTGCCAGCAGTGATTTGACAGGGGGGACTCCTGGGGCCAACGTCCTGACTTTC
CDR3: CASSDLTGGTPGANVLTF

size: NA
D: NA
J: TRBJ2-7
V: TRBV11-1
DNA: TGTGCCAGCAGCCCCCCCCTAGGGGGGAGGCGGTACTTC
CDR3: CASSPPLGGRRYF

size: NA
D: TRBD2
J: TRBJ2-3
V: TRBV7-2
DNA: TGTGCCAGCAGCCGACAAGCGGGAGAGGGCACAGATACGCAGTATTTT
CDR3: CASSRQAGEGTDTQYF

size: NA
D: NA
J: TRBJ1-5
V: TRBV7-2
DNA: TGTGCCAGCAGGATCGACCAGGGGATCAATCAGCCCCAGCATTTT
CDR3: CASRIDQGINQPQHF

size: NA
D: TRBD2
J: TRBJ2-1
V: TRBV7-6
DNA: TGTGCCAGCAGCCTAACCCCTAGCGGGAGTCTGTATCGGAATGAGCAGTTCTTC
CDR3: CASSLTPSGSLYRNEQFF

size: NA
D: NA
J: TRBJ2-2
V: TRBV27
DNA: TGTGCCAGCAGTTTAACAGTTACCCTGGGCACCGGGGAGCTGTTTTTT
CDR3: CASSLTVTLGTGELFF

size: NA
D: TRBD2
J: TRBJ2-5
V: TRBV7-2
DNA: TGTGCCAGCAGCCCCCGCGGGAGAGAGACCCAGTACTTC
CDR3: CASSPRGRETQYF

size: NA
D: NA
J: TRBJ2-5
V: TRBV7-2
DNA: TGTGCCAGCAGCTTGAGCCAGGGGTGGTGGGAGACCCAGTACTTC
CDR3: CASSLSQGWWETQYF

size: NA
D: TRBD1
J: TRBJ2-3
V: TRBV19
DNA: TGTGCCAGTAGTTGGGGACAGGGTCGGAATACGCAGTATTTT
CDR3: CASSWGQGRNTQYF

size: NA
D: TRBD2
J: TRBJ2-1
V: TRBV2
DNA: TGTGCCAGCCCCCGGACTAGCTCCAGGTCCTACAATGAGCAGTTCTTC
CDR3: CASPRTSSRSYNEQFF

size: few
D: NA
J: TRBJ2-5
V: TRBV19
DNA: TGTGCCAGTAGTAAGATTGGACTTGAAAAGACCCAGTACTTC
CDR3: CASSKIGLEKTQYF

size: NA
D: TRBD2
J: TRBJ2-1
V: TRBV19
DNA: TGTGCCAGTAGTATCCTAGCGGGAGTGGCCAATGAGCAGTTCTTC
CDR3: CASSILAGVANEQFF